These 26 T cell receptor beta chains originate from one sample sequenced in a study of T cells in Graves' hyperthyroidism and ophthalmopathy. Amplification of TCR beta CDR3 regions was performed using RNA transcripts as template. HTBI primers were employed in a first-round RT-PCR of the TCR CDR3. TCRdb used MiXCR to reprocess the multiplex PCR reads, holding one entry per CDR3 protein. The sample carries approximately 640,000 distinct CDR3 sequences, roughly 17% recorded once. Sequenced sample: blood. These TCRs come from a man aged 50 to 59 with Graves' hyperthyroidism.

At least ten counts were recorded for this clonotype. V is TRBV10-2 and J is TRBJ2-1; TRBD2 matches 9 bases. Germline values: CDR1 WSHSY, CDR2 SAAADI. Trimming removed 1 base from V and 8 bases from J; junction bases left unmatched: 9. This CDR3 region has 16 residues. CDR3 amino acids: CASSELVAGGIHEQFF. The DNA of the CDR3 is TGCGCCAGCAGTGAGTTAGTCGCGGGAGGGATACATGAGCAGTTCTTC.

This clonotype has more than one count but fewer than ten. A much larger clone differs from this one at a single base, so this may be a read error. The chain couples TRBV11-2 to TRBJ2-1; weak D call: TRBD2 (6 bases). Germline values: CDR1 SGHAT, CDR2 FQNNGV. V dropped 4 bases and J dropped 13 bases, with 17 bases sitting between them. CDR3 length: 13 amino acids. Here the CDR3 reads CASSSSTSRSQFF. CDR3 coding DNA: TGTGCCAGCAGCTCATCCACTAGCAGGAGTCAGTTCTTC.

CDR3 bases: TGTGCCACCAGTGACAACATACCAGGACAACCAGATACGCAGTATTTT. As protein: CATSDNIPGQPDTQYF. J is TRBJ2-3 and V is TRBV24-1; D might be TRBD1 (5 bases). V lost 4 bases, J lost 4 bases, and 17 bases lay in between. CDR1 KGHDR and CDR2 SFDVKD come from the germline V gene. CDR3 length: 16 residues.

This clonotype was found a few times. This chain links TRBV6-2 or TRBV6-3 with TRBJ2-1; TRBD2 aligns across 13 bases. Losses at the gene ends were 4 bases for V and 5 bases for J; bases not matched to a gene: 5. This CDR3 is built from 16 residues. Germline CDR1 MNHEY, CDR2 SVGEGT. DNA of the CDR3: TGTGCCAGCAGTTTCCCCGGGACTAGCGGGAACAATGAGCAGTTCTTC. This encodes CASSFPGTSGNNEQFF.

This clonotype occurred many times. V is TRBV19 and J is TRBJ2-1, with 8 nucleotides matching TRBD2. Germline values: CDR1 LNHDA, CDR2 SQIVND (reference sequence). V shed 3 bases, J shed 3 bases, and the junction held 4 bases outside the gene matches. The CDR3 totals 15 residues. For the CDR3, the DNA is TGTGCCAGTAGTATGGTAAGCGGGGGCTACAATGAGCAGTTCTTC. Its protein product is CASSMVSGGYNEQFF. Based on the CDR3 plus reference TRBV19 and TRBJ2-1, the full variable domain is DGGITQSPKYLFRKEGQNVTLSCEQNLNHDAMYWYRQDPGQGLRLIYYSQIVNDFQKGDIAEGYSVSREKKESFPLTVTSAQKNPTAFYLCASSMVSGGYNEQFFGPGTRLTVL.

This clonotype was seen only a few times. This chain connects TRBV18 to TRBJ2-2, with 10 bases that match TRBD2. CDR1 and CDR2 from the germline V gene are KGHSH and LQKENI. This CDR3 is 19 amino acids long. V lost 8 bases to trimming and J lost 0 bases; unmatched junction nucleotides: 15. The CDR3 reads CASTARVAGGIANTGELFF. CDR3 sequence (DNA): TGTGCCAGCACCGCCCGCGTAGCGGGAGGAATCGCGAACACCGGGGAGCTGTTTTTT.

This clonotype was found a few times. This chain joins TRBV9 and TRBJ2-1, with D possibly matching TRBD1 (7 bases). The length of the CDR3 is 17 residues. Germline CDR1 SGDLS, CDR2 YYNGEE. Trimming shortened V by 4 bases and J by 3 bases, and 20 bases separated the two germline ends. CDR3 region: CASSPDGGTAYYNEQFF. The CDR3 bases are TGTGCCAGCAGCCCCGATGGCGGGACAGCGTACTACAATGAGCAGTTCTTC.

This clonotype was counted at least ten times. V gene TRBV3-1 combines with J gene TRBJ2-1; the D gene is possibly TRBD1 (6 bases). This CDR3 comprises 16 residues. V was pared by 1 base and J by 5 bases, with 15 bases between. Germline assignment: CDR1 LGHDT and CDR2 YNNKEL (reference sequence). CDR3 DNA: TGTGCCAGCAGCCAAGGGGGATGGGACAACAACAATGAGCAGTTCTTC. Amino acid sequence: CASSQGGWDNNNEQFF.

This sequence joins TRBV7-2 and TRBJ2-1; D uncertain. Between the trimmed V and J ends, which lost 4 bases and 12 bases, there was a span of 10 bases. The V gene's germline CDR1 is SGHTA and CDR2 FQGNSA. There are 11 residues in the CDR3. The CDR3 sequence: CASSSLERQFF. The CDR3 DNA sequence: TGTGCCAGCAGCTCGCTAGAGAGGCAGTTCTTC. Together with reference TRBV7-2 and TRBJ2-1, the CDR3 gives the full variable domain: GAGVSQSPSNKVTEKGKDVELRCDPISGHTALYWYRQSLGQGLEFLIYFQGNSAPDKSGLPSDRFSAERTGGSVSTLTIQRTQQEDSAVYLCASSSLERQFFGPGTRLTVL.

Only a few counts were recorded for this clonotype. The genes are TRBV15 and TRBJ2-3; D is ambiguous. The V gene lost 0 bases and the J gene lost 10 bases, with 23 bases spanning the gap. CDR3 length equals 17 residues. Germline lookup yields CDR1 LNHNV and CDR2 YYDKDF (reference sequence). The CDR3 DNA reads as TGTGCCACCAGCAGAGATCTTAAGGGCGCCCGGGCCGTATCGCAGTATTTT. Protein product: CATSRDLKGARAVSQYF.

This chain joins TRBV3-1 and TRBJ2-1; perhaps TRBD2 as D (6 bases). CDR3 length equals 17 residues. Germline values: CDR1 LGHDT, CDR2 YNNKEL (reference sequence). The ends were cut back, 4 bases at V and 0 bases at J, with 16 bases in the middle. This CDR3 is CASSLLQGLSSYNEQFF. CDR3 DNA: TGTGCCAGCAGCCTGCTGCAGGGACTCAGCTCCTACAATGAGCAGTTCTTC.

CDR3 loop: CASSLFRSDTEAFF. CDR3 bases: TGTGCCAGCAGCTTATTCCGCTCCGACACTGAAGCTTTCTTT. This chain links TRBV11-2 with TRBJ1-1; D remains unclear. The CDR3 covers 14 residues. Trimming took off 2 bases at V and 3 bases at J, with 10 bases between the two ends. Looked up from germline, CDR1 is SGHAT and CDR2 is FQNNGV.

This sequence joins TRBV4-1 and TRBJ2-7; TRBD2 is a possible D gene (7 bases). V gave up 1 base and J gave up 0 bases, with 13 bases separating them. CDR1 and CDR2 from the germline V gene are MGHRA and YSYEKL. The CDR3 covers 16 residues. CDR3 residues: CASSQGGGGLSYEQYF. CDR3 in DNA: TGCGCCAGCAGCCAAGGTGGGGGGGGCCTCTCCTACGAGCAGTACTTC.

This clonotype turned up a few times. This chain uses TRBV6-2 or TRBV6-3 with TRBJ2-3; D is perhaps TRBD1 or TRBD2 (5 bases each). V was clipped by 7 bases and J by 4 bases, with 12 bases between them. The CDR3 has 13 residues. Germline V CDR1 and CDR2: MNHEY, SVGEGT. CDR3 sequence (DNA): TGTGCCAGCAAGGGGAGAAACGCAGATACGCAGTATTTT. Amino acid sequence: CASKGRNADTQYF.

The CDR3 region is CATSDFTRQETQYF. The CDR3 region has the DNA TGTGCCACCAGTGATTTCACTCGGCAAGAGACCCAGTACTTC. The chain carries TRBV24-1 and TRBJ2-5; D call uncertain. The V end was cut by 1 base, the J end by 2 bases, with 7 bases between. The CDR3 loop spans 14 amino acids. Germline loops: CDR1 KGHDR, CDR2 SFDVKD.

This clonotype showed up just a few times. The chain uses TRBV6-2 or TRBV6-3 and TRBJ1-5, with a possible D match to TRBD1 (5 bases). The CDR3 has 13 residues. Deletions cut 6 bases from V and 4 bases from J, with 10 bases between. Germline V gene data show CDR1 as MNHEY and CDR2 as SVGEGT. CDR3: CASRGVTNQPQHF. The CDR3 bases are TGTGCCAGCAGAGGGGTAACTAATCAGCCCCAGCATTTT.

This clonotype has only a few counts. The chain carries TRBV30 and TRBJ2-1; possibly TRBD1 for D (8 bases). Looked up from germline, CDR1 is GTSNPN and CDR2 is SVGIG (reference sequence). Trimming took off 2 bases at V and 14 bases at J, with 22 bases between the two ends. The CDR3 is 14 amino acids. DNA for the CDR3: TGTGCCTGGAGTACCGACAGGGGAGGGATATTGGAGTTCTTC. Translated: CAWSTDRGGILEFF.

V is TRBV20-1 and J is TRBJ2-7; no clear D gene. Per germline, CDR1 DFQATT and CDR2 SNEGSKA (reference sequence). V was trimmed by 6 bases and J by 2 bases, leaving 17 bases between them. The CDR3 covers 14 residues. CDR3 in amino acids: CSALLGPGAYEQYF. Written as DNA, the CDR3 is TGCAGTGCCCTCCTAGGCCCAGGCGCCTACGAGCAGTACTTC.

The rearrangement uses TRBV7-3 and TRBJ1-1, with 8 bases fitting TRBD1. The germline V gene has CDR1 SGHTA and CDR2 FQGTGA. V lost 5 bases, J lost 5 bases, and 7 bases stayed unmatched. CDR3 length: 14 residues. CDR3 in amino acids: CASSPTGGETEAFF. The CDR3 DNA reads TGTGCCAGCAGCCCCACAGGGGGTGAAACTGAAGCTTTCTTT.

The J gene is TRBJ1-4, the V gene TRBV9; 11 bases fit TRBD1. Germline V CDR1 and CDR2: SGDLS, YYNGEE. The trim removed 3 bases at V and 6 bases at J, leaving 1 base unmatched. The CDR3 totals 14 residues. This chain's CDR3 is CASSGTGGHEKLFF. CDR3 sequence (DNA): TGTGCCAGCAGCGGGACAGGGGGCCATGAAAAACTGTTTTTT.

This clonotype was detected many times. CDR3 bases: TGTGCCAGCACCCCGAGACAGGCCTCTGGAAACACCATATATTTT. This codes for CASTPRQASGNTIYF. This rearrangement joins TRBV12-3 or TRBV12-4 to TRBJ1-3; D might be TRBD1 (6 bases). V was clipped by 7 bases and J by 0 bases, with 13 bases between them. This CDR3 has 15 amino acids.

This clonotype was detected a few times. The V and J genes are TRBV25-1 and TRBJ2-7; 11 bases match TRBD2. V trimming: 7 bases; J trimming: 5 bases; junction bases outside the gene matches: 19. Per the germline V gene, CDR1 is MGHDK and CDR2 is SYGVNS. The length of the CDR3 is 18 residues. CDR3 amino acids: CASTPLAGAGERTDEQYF. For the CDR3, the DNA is TGTGCCAGCACCCCACTAGCGGGAGCCGGGGAAAGAACGGACGAGCAGTACTTC.

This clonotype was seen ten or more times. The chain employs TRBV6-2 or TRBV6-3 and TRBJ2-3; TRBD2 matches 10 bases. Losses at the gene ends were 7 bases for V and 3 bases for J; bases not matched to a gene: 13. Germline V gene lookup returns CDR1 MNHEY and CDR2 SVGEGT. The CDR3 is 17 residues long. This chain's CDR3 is CASKVRPSGSRTDTQYF. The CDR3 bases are TGTGCCAGCAAGGTCCGGCCTAGCGGGAGTCGAACAGATACGCAGTATTTT.

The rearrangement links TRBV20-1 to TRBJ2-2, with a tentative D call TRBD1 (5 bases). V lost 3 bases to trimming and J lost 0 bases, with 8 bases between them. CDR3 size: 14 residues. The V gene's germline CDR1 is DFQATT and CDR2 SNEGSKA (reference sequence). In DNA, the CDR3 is TGCAGTGCTAGTGACAGCCCGAACACCGGGGAGCTGTTTTTT. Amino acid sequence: CSASDSPNTGELFF.

DNA for the CDR3: TGTGCCATCAGTGACTCACCAAGGCCGGGGCTCCAAGAGACCCAGTACTTC. Its translation is CAISDSPRPGLQETQYF. The chain has TRBV10-3 and TRBJ2-5; D may match TRBD1 or TRBD2 (5 bases each). This CDR3 is 17 amino acids long. The V gene's germline CDR1 is ENHRY and CDR2 SYGVKD. Between the trimmed V and J ends, which lost 3 bases and 1 base, there was a span of 18 bases.

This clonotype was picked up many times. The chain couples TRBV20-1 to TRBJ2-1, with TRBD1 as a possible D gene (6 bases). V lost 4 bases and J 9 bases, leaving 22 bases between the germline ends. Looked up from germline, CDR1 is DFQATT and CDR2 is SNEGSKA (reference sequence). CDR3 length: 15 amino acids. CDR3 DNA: TGCAGTGCTACAAACTCCAGGGGAACCGAGCGTGAGCAGTTCTTC. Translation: CSATNSRGTEREQFF.